Here is one T cell receptor (beta chain) with its context. Its cognate antigen is unknown. Sequencing used immunoSEQ version 4 in survey mode. Template was genomic DNA at 8 to 10 ng/uL, with up to 1 ug used per sample. Profiling relied on immunoSEQ multiplex PCR, and the TCRdb table lists in-frame clones only, not all of them. The sample consists of roughly 41,000 clones, around 80% of them appearing once. This sample was taken from a study of persistence of HIV-infected CD4 T cells. At the level of the study: A median of about eight years of suppressive ART preceded sampling.

Study results and limitations: Degenerate expanded CDR3beta sequences were enriched among CMV- and Gag-responding cells.

Germline-derived CDR1 and CDR2 are LNHDA and SQIVND (reference sequence). With 9 bases clipped from V and 9 bases from J, the junction kept 11 bases outside the gene matches. This CDR3 region has 13 residues. Cells were stimulated with CMV-infected fibroblast lysates at roughly 9.1 ug/mL. CD40L/CD69 double-negative CD45RO-high memory CD4+ T cells were collected. Sample: CD4+ T cells sorted from PBMCs after roughly 18-hour stimulation, taken from a patient who received antiretroviral therapy. The J gene is TRBJ2-1, the V gene TRBV19; TRBD2 matches at 7 bases. The TCR was taken from an adult man with HIV who was CMV-seropositive. CDR3 residues: CASSSGAAVEQFF. CDR3 coding DNA: TGTGCCAGCTCTAGCGGCGCGGCCGTTGAGCAGTTCTTC.